This is a list of T cell receptor beta chains from one sample in a study of T cell repertoires in cytomegalovirus infection. MiXCR, applied by TCRdb to the reads, yields one record per CDR3 protein. The sample holds around 900,000 distinct CDR3 sequences, around 30% seen once. The antigens for these receptors are not known. The specimen comprised cultured CD8+ T cells from PBMCs, sampled from culture after CMV antigen stimulation. Receptor source: a human donor in good health (CMV status not recorded). Some clones in this sample may be carry-over from other donors' samples. The conserved cysteine and the conserved F or W are not part of the CDR3 here. Fields, in order: CDR3 length, J gene, D gene, V gene, CDR3 protein. The D gene is left open where the match is weak.

>11|TRBJ2-2|-|TRBV6-2/TRBV6-3
ASSYAPNGELF
>11|TRBJ2-3|TRBD1|TRBV7-9
AHLDRATDTQY
>13|TRBJ1-1|TRBD1|TRBV6-6
ASSYLQGMNTEAF
>13|TRBJ1-3|-|TRBV7-9
ASSPGQISGNTIY
>10|TRBJ2-1|-|TRBV5-6
ASSGGSRDDF
>13|TRBJ1-1|TRBD1|TRBV9
ASSALTGGNTEAF
>13|TRBJ1-2|-|TRBV4-3
ASSQETGHLDGYT
>13|TRBJ1-5|-|TRBV7-9
ASSSTLKPNQPQH
>10|TRBJ1-2|-|TRBV10-3
AISGGLYGYT
>14|TRBJ1-1|TRBD1|TRBV4-3
ASSLSIDRANTEAF
>14|TRBJ2-1|TRBD1|TRBV7-9
ASSLRGQGAWNEQF
>14|TRBJ2-1|-|TRBV7-6
ASSLLTCGEYNEQF
>11|TRBJ2-1|-|TRBV7-9
ASSPGAGNEQF
>12|TRBJ1-5|-|TRBV6-2/TRBV6-3
ASTIWGFNQPQH
>18|TRBJ2-3|TRBD1|TRBV7-9
ASSTGALGNKLLRTDTQY
>13|TRBJ2-1|TRBD2|TRBV7-8
TSSLTSGAGHEQF
>12|TRBJ2-5|-|TRBV27
ASSSDISKETQY
>12|TRBJ1-6|-|TRBV28
ASSFLGTNSPLH
>14|TRBJ2-1|TRBD2|TRBV9
ASSAFSSGGGNEQF
>11|TRBJ1-5|-|TRBV12-3/TRBV12-4
ASSLGPPGPQH
>15|TRBJ1-1|-|TRBV7-4
ASSPDRGAGMNTEAF
>14|TRBJ2-1|-|TRBV27
ASSLGPGAVYNEQF
>10|TRBJ1-1|-|TRBV7-9
ASNAGRSGPF
>11|TRBJ2-3|-|TRBV6-1
ASSYAAVDTQY
>13|TRBJ1-5|-|TRBV7-8
ASSFGPGGNQPQH
>14|TRBJ2-3|-|TRBV7-2
ASSSDWNIDTDTQY
>14|TRBJ1-5|TRBD1|TRBV6-6
ASSSQGAVSNQPQH
>10|TRBJ1-1|-|TRBV24-1
ATSGPRTEAF
>12|TRBJ1-2|TRBD1|TRBV12-3/TRBV12-4
ASSEDRVNYGYT
>12|TRBJ1-4|-|TRBV6-6
ASSYSSIGGKLF
>14|TRBJ2-3|-|TRBV12-3/TRBV12-4
ASTGSGGLLADTQY
>13|TRBJ2-6|-|TRBV28
ASRQRAGGANVLT
>13|TRBJ1-1|-|TRBV7-2
ASSYKDWLTAEAF
>14|TRBJ1-5|TRBD1|TRBV6-6
ASSYLDREGNQPQH
>14|TRBJ1-3|TRBD1|TRBV7-9
ASSPTGGEAEYTIY
>13|TRBJ2-5|-|TRBV12-3/TRBV12-4
ASSLTAGRQETQY